This T cell receptor (beta chain) was sequenced during a study of cytomegalovirus exposure and HLA in healthy donors. Trimming shortened V by 0 bases and J by 5 bases, and 11 bases separated the two germline ends. The germline V gene encodes CDR1 MNHEY and CDR2 SVGAGI. CDR3 length: 16 amino acids. Study conclusions and caveats: Among donors in an Asian-associated ancestry cluster, a later analysis reportedly found fewer N-insertions than the roughly 730-donor mean. According to the study, roughly 160 TCR beta chains were cytomegalovirus-associated. In vitro confirmation showed three CMV-associated chains to be CMV antigen specific.

Comment on this clone: Its target is unknown.

PCR was performed using 60 Vbeta and 13 Jbeta primers. As originally analysed: An analysis performed later counted roughly 80 million unique TCR beta chains (approximately 10 million of them shared). Only in-frame clones appear in the TCRdb table, and some are missing; sequencing was by immunoSEQ multiplex PCR. That table furnishes V, J and clone size, whereas the DNA furnished D and trimming. The sample includes about 160,000 clones, approximately 75% of them seen just once. The sample comprised PBMCs. The clonotype originates from a man aged 25-45 years in good health and CMV-seropositive. The chain recombines TRBV6-5 with TRBJ1-6; D perhaps matches TRBD1 (5 bases). The CDR3 sequence: CASSYSSKGNNSPLHF. The CDR3 nucleotides read TGTGCCAGCAGTTACTCCTCAAAGGGGAATAATTCACCCCTCCACTTT.